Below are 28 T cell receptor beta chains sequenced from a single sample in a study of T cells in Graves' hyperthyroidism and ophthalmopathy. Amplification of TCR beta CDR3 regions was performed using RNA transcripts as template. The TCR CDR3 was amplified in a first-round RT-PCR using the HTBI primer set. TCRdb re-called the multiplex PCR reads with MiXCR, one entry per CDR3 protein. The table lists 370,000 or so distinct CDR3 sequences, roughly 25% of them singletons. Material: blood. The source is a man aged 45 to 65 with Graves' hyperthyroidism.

The CDR3 spells CASSPPSRDQETQYF. In DNA form, the CDR3 reads TGTGCCAGCAGTCCCCCCAGCCGGGACCAAGAGACCCAGTACTTC. The V gene is TRBV28, the J gene TRBJ2-5; D gene uncertain. Germline V CDR1 and CDR2: MDHEN, SYDVKM. The V gene lost 5 bases and the J gene lost 0 bases, with 13 bases spanning the gap. The CDR3 extends over 15 amino acids.

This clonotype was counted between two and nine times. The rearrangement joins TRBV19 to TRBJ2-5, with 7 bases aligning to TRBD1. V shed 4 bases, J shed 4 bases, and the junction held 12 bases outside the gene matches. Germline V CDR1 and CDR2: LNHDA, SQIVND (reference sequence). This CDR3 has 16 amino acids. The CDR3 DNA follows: TGTGCCAGTAGTAGTAGGAGACAGGGAAGTAGAGAGACCCAGTACTTC. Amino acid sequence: CASSSRRQGSRETQYF.

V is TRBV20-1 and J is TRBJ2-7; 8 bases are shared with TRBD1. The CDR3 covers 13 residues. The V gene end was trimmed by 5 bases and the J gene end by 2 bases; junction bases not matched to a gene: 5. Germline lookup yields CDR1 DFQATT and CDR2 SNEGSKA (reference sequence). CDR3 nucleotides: TGCAGTGCTGTCCGACAGGGGACCTACGAGCAGTACTTC. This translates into CSAVRQGTYEQYF.

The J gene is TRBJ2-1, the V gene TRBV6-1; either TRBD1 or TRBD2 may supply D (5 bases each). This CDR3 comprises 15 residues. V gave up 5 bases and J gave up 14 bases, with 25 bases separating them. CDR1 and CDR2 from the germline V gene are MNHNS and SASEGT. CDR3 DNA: TGTGCCAGCAGTCCGCAAACCCGTGGGACCACCACGGAGTTCTTC. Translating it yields CASSPQTRGTTTEFF.

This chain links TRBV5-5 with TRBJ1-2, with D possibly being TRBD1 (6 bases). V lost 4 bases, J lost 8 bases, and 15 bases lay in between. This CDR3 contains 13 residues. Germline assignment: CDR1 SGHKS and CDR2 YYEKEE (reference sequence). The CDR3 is CASSPRTERGYTF. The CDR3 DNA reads TGTGCCAGCAGCCCCCGGACAGAACGGGGCTACACCTTC.

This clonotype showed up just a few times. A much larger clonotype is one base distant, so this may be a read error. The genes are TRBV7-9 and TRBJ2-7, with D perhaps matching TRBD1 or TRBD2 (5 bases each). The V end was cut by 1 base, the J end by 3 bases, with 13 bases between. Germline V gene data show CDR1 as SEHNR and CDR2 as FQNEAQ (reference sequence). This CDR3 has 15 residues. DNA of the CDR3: TGTGCCAGCAGCTTAGAGGTAGGGGAGATCTACGAGCAGTACTTC. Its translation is CASSLEVGEIYEQYF.

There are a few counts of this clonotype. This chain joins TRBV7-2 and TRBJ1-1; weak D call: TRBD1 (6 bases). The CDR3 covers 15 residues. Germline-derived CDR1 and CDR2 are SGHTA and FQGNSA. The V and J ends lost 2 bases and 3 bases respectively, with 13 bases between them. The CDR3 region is CASSLSQGRHTEAFF. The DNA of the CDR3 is TGTGCCAGCAGCTTATCGCAGGGGAGGCACACTGAAGCTTTCTTT.

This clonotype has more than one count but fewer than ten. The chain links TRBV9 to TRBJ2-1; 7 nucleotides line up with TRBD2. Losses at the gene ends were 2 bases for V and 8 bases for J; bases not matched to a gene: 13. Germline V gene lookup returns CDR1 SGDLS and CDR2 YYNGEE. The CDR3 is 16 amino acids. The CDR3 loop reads CASSVYGGSLGDEQFF. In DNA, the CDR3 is TGTGCCAGCAGCGTTTACGGCGGGAGTTTAGGCGATGAGCAGTTCTTC.

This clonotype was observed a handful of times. CDR3 coding DNA: TGCGCCAGCAGCTCCCGACTAGTCAATGAGCAGTTCTTC. Residues: CASSSRLVNEQFF. The chain uses TRBV5-1 and TRBJ2-1; tentatively, D is TRBD2 (6 bases). The CDR3 contains 13 residues. The germline V and J ends were trimmed by 3 bases and 6 bases, with 10 bases remaining between them. The germline V gene has CDR1 SGHRS and CDR2 YFSETQ.

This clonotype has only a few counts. The CDR3 spells CASSPVPSGSYNEQFF. CDR3 sequence (DNA): TGTGCCAGCAGCCCGGTTCCTAGCGGATCCTACAATGAGCAGTTCTTC. The chain employs TRBV12-3 or TRBV12-4 and TRBJ2-1, with 7 bases lining up with TRBD2. The V gene end was trimmed by 6 bases and the J gene end by 1 base; junction bases not matched to a gene: 9. The CDR3 length is 16 residues.

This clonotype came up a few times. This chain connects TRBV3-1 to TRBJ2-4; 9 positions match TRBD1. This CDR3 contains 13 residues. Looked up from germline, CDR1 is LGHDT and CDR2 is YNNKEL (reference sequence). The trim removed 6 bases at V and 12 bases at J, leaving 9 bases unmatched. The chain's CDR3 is CASSFETGGRQYF. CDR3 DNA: TGTGCCAGCAGTTTTGAAACAGGGGGCCGTCAGTACTTC. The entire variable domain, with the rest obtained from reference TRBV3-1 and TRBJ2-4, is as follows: DTAVSQTPKYLVTQMGNDKSIKCEQNLGHDTMYWYKQDSKKFLKIMFSYNNKELIINETVPNRFSPKSPDKAHLNLHINSLELGDSAVYFCASSFETGGRQYFGAGTRLSVL.

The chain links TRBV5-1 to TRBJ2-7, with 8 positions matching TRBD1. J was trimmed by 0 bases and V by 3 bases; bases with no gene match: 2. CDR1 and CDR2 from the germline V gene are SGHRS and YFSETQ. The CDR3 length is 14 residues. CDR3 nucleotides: TGCGCCAGCAGCTGGACAGGGAGCTCCTACGAGCAGTACTTC. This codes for CASSWTGSSYEQYF.

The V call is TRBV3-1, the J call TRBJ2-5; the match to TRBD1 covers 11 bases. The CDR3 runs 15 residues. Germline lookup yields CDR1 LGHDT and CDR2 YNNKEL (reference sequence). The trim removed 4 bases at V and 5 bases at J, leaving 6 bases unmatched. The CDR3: CASSRRTGGAETQYF. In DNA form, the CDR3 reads TGTGCCAGCAGCCGGCGGACAGGGGGCGCGGAGACCCAGTACTTC.

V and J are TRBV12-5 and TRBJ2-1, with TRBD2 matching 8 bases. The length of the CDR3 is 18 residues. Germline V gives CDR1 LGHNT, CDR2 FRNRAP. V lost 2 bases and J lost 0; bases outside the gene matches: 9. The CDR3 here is CASGLTTGGSGSYNEQFF. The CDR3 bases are TGTGCTAGTGGTTTGACAACGGGGGGGAGCGGCTCCTACAATGAGCAGTTCTTC.

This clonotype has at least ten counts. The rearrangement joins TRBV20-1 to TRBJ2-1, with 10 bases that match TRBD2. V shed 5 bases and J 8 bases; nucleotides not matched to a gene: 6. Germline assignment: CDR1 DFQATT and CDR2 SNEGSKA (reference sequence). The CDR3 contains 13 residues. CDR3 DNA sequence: TGCAGTGCTCGGATAGCGGGAGGTCATGAGCAGTTCTTC. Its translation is CSARIAGGHEQFF.

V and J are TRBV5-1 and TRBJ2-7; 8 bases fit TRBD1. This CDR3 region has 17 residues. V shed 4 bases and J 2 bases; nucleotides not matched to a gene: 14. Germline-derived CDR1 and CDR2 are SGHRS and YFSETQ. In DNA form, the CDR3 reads TGCGCCAGCAGCGGATCGAGACAGGGGATCCCCACCTACGAGCAGTACTTC. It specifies CASSGSRQGIPTYEQYF.

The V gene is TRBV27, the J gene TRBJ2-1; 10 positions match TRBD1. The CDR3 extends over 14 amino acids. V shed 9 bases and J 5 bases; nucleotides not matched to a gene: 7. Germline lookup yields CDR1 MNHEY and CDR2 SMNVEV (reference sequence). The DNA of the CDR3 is TGTGCCAGTCAGGCCGGGACAGGGGACAATGAGCAGTTCTTC. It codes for CASQAGTGDNEQFF.

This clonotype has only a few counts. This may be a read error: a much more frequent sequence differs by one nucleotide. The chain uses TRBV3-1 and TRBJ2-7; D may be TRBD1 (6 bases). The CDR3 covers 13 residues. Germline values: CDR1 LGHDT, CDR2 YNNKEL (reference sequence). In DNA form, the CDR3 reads TGTACCAGCAGCCGCGGGCAGGGGTACGAGCAGTACTTC. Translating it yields CTSSRGQGYEQYF.

Written as DNA, the CDR3 is TGCAGCGTAGAGCTCGAGGGGGCAATGTCCTACAATGAGCAGTTCTTC. Translating it yields CSVELEGAMSYNEQFF. The chain joins TRBV29-1 to TRBJ2-1; TRBD1 aligns across 7 bases. The CDR3 is made up of 16 amino acids. Looked up from germline, CDR1 is SQVTM and CDR2 is ANQGSEA. V was pared by 6 bases and J by 1 base, with 12 bases of the junction left unmatched.

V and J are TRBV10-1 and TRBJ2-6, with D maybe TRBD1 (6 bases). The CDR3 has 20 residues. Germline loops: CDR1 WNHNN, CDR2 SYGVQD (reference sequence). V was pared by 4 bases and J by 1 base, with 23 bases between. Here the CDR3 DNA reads TGCGCCAGCAGTGGAAGACAGGCTAGTGAGGCCAGATCTGGGGCCAACGTCCTGACTTTC. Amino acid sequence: CASSGRQASEARSGANVLTF.

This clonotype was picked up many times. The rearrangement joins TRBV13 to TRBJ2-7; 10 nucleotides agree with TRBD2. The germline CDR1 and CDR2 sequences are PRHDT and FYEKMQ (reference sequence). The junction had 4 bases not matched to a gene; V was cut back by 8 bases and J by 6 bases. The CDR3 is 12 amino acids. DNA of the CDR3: TGTGCCAGCTTAGCGGGAGGCGGCGAGCAGTACTTC. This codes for CASLAGGGEQYF. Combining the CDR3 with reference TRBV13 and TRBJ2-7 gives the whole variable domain AAGVIQSPRHLIKEKRETATLKCYPIPRHDTVYWYQQGPGQDPQFLISFYEKMQSDKGSIPDRFSAQQFSDYHSELNMSSLELGDSALYFCASLAGGGEQYFGPGTRLTVT.

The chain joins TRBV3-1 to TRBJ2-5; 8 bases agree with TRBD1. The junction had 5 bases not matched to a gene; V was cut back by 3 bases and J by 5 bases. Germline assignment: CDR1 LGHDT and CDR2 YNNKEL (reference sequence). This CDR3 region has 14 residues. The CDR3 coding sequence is TGTGCCAGCAGCCAGCCAGGGGGCCGGGAGACCCAGTACTTC. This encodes CASSQPGGRETQYF.

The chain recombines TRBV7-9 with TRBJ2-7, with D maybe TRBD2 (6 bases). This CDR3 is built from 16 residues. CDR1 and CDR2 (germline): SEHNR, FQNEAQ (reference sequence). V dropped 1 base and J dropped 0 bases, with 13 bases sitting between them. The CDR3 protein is CASSLVGGKSSYEQYF. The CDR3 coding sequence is TGTGCCAGCAGCTTAGTTGGGGGGAAAAGCTCCTACGAGCAGTACTTC.

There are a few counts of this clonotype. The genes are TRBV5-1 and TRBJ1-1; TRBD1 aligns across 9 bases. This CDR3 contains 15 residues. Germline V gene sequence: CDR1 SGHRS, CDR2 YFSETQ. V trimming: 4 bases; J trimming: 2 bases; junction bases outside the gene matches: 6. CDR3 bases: TGCGCCAGCAGCCGGGGGGACAGGGAAAACACTGAAGCTTTCTTT. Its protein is CASSRGDRENTEAFF.

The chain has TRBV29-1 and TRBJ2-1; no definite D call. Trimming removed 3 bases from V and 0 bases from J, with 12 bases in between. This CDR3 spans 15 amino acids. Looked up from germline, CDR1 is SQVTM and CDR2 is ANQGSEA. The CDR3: CSVDPRRVSYNEQFF. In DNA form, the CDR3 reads TGCAGCGTTGACCCCAGACGGGTCTCCTACAATGAGCAGTTCTTC.

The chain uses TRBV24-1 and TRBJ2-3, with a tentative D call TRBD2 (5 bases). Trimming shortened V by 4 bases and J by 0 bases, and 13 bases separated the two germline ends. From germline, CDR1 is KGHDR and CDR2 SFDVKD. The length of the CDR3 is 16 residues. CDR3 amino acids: CATSDRLQLSTDTQYF. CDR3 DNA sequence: TGTGCCACCAGTGACAGACTACAACTAAGCACAGATACGCAGTATTTT.

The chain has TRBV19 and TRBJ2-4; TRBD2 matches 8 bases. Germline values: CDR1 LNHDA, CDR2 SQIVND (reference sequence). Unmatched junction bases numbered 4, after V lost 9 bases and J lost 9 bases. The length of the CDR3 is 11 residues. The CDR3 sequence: CASGGGSIQYF. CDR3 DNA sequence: TGTGCCAGCGGGGGGGGGAGCATTCAGTACTTC.

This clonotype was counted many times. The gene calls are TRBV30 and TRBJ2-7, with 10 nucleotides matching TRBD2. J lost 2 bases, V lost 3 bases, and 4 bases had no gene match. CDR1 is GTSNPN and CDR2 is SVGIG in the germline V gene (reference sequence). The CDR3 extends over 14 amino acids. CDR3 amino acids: CAWRTGTSAYEQYF. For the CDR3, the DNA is TGTGCCTGGAGGACCGGGACTAGCGCCTACGAGCAGTACTTC.